This T cell receptor beta chain is from a study of shared clonotypes between healthy human individuals. Study at large: A donor's plate count was three for CD4 naive and three for CD4 memory; CD8 naive had two and CD8 memory one. Study findings and constraints: Clonotype sharing levels among donors were expected to vary with sequencing depth.

Replicate PCRs for sorted subsets used 200 to 250 ng DNA; this equaled some 30,000 T cell genomes. Original processing methods: ImmunoSEQ junction-only sequences lacked quality scores, so their filtering differed. Assay: immunoSEQ multiplex PCR; the TCRdb copy retains only in-frame clones and omits some. The V and J calls and clone size were taken over from that table, and D and trimming were inferred from the DNA. The sample lists around 2,100,000 clones, roughly 95% occurring once. The CDR3 has 13 residues. The germline V gene encodes CDR1 MDHEN and CDR2 SYDVKM. J gave up 2 bases and V 4 bases, and 0 bases lay outside the gene matches. Only CD45RO-negative cells positively selected for CCR7 counted as naive CD8 cells, so terminally differentiated effector memory CD45RA+ cells were excluded. A remark on this clone: The antigen remains unidentified.

This TCR was sampled from a man aged 18 to 29 in good health. The chain employs TRBV28 and TRBJ2-7; 9 bases map to TRBD2. The specimen sequenced was naive CD8+ T cells sorted from blood. This chain's CDR3 is CASSSSGAYEQYF. For the CDR3, the DNA is TGTGCCAGCAGTTCTAGCGGGGCCTACGAGCAGTACTTC.